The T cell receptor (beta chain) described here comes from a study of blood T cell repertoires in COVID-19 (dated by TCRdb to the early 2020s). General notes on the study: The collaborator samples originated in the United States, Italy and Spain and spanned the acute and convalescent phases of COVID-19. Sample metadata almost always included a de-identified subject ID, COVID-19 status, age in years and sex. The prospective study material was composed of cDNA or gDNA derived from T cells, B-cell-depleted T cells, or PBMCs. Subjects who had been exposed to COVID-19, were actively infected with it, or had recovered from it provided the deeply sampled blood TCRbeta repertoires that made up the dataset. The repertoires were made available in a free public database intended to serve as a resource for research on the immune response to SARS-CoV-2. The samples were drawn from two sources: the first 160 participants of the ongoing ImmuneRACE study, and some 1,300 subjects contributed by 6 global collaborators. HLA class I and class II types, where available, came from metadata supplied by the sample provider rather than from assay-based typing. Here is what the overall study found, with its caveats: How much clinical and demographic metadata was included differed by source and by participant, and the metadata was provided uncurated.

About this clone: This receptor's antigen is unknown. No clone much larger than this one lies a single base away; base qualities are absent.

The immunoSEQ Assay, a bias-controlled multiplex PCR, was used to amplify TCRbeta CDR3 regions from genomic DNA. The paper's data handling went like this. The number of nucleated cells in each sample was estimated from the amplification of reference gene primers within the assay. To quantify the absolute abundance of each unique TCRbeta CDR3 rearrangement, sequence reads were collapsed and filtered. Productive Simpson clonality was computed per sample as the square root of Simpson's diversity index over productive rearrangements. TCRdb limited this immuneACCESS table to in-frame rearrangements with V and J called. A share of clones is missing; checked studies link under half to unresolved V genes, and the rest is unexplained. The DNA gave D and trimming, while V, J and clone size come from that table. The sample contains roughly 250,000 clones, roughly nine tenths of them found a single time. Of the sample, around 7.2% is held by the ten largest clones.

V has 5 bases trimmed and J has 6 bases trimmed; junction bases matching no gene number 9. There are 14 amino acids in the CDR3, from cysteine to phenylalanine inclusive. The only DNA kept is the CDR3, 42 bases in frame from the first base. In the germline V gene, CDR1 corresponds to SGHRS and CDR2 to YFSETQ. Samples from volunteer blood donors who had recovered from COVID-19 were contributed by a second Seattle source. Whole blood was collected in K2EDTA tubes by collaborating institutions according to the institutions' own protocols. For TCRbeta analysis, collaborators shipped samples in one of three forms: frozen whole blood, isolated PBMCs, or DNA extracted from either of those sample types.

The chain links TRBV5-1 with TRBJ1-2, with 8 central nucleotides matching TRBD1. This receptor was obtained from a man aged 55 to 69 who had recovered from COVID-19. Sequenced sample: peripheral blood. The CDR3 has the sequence CASRDRTGSDGYTF. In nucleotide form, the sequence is TGCGCCAGCAGGGATCGGACAGGGAGTGATGGCTACACCTTC. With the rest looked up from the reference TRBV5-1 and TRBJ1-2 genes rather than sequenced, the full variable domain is KAGVTQTPRYLIKTRGQQVTLSCSPISGHRSVSWYQQTPGQGLQFLFEYFSETQRNKGNFPGRFSGRQFSNSRSEMNVSTLELGDSALYLCASRDRTGSDGYTFGSGTRLTVV.